This is a list of T cell receptor beta chains from one sample in a study of monozygotic twins with inflammatory bowel disease. TCRdb reprocessed the 5' RACE reads and reports one entry per CDR3 protein, with no DNA. This listing includes around 200,000 distinct CDR3 sequences. The sequencing input was blood. Source of these receptors: a human donor with ulcerative colitis or Crohn's disease, or a healthy co-twin of an affected twin (not recorded which). CDR3s include the opening cysteine and the closing phenylalanine or tryptophan.

V gene	J gene	CDR3 protein
TRBV2	TRBJ2-7	CASSGDRASYEQYF
TRBV11-2	TRBJ2-2	CASSRAGTLNTGELFF
TRBV7-8	TRBJ2-3	CASTIGPGGLNTDTQYF
TRBV4-1	TRBJ1-1	CASSQGRTGGYLDYAFF
TRBV7-3	TRBJ1-5	CASSLQSNQPQHF
TRBV5-6	TRBJ2-7	CASSGPAGDYYEQYF
TRBV7-9	TRBJ2-7	CASSLESWGPQVEQYF
TRBV9	TRBJ1-1	CASSAGQNTEAFF
TRBV28	TRBJ1-4	CASSLRWGQGNEKLFF
TRBV7-6	TRBJ1-1	CASSRSGKQGDRWNTEAFF
TRBV5-1	TRBJ2-7	CASSLSTGAYEQYF
TRBV2	TRBJ1-6	CASGTGNSPLHF
TRBV7-2	TRBJ1-1	CASSFGGGQNTEAFF
TRBV11-2	TRBJ2-5	CASSSRTLQETQYF
TRBV5-1	TRBJ2-2	CASSPRGTTGELSF
TRBV11-2	TRBJ2-1	CASSLARGVGKGNEQFF
TRBV5-1	TRBJ2-7	CASSIDTYEQYF
TRBV21-1	TRBJ2-5	CASSIDGGETQYF
TRBV4-1	TRBJ1-5	CASSQESGFVQPQHF
TRBV5-6	TRBJ2-1	CAGRQAGGRNEQFF
TRBV5-1	TRBJ2-1	CASSPRSGGDNEQFF
TRBV5-6	TRBJ2-1	CASSPGPGPEQFF
TRBV18	TRBJ1-4	CASSPLSPWQNEKLFF
TRBV12-3/TRBV12-4	TRBJ2-7	CASSLSAYHEQYF
TRBV12-5	TRBJ2-2	CASAVFTGELFF
TRBV7-9	TRBJ1-1	CASSLDRNEAFF
TRBV5-4	TRBJ1-2	CASSLFGGNYGYTF
TRBV5-1	TRBJ1-1	CASSLGDRGPTEAFF
TRBV20-1	TRBJ2-1	CSATRTGFLYNEQFF
TRBV13	TRBJ2-2	CASSSRQITGELFF
TRBV7-9	TRBJ1-4	CASRGAEKLFF
TRBV5-5	TRBJ1-1	CASSLADRINAEAFF
TRBV5-1	TRBJ2-3	CASSDSTDTQYF
TRBV7-6	TRBJ1-3	CASSLGQGASGNTIYF
TRBV11-2	TRBJ2-5	CASSLRGGTSGGYQETQYF
TRBV7-8	TRBJ2-3	CASSQQRTTDTQYF
TRBV4-1	TRBJ2-1	CASSPWTPPSNEQFF
TRBV5-1	TRBJ1-2	CASSSSSTGEGYGYTF
TRBV29-1	TRBJ2-1	CSSGTGTYNEQFF
TRBV5-1	TRBJ1-6	CASSPKQGAGSPLHF
TRBV7-9	TRBJ1-1	CASSLQQGTEAFF
TRBV7-6	TRBJ1-5	CASSLSPSASGQPQHF
TRBV5-1	TRBJ2-2	CASSLAAGASNTGELFF
TRBV28	TRBJ2-7	CASSVLGGEQYF
TRBV7-9	TRBJ2-1	CASSTPGLVNEQFF
TRBV12-3/TRBV12-4	TRBJ1-3	CASAGQGEGVDTIYF
TRBV5-1	TRBJ1-2	CASSLERTVDGYTF
TRBV3-1	TRBJ1-5	CASSQGRQQPQHF
TRBV2	TRBJ1-5	CASRLTASNQPQHF